This TCR beta chain was recovered during a study of T cell responses to AZD1222 COVID-19 vaccine. The study, taken as a whole, reports: The study reported that nearly half of spike-specific TCRs target unmutated variant regions. CD4 TCRs associated with vaccination spanned spike, dominating at 160-218 and 743-854.

As for this clone: Its antigen is not known.

Produced via immunoSEQ multiplex PCR; TCRdb's table is partial and in-frame only. The profile covers some 190,000 clones, with about 90% appearing a single time and approximately 8% taken by the ten largest. This receptor was identified in an adult in good health. The specimen was peripheral blood, collected on day 0 of AZD1222 vaccination.

The CDR3 DNA sequence: TGTGCCAGCAGCACCCTGAGCAATCAGCCCCAGCATTTT. It codes for CASSTLSNQPQHF. This chain links TRBV27 with TRBJ1-5; D gene uncertain. The CDR3 is 13 amino acids. Germline V gene lookup returns CDR1 MNHEY and CDR2 SMNVEV (reference sequence). The V end lost 6 bases, the J end lost 1 base, and 7 bases lay between the germline ends.